The 2 T cell receptor beta chains in this list originate from one sample, sequenced in a study of blood T cell repertoires in COVID-19. Profiled with immunoSEQ multiplex PCR; TCRdb holds only in-frame clones, not every one. The sample carries some 200,000 clones, 80% to 85% recorded once. Sequencing was done on a sample of peripheral blood. The receptors stem from a woman in her thirties or forties with acute or convalescent COVID-19.

The chain couples TRBV27 to TRBJ1-5; a possible D gene is TRBD1 (6 bases). Trimming removed 4 bases at V and 7 bases at J, with 17 bases between. There are 15 residues in the CDR3. Germline assignment: CDR1 MNHEY and CDR2 SMNVEV (reference sequence). CDR3 nucleotides: TGTGCCAGCAGTTCCCTTGGGGGGGCGAACCAGCCCCAGCATTTT. Amino acids: CASSSLGGANQPQHF.

In DNA form, the CDR3 reads TGTGCCAGCAGCCCCGGGACTTTACGGACAGATACGCAGTATTTT. Translation: CASSPGTLRTDTQYF. V and J are TRBV2 and TRBJ2-3; weak D call: TRBD2 (6 bases). The ends were cut back, 6 bases at V and 3 bases at J, with 16 bases in the middle. The germline V gene encodes CDR1 SNHLY and CDR2 FYNNEI. This CDR3 has 15 amino acids.